This is a list of T cell receptor beta chains from one sample in a study of PD-1 blockade in classical Hodgkin lymphoma. The protocol was immunoSEQ multiplex PCR, while the TCRdb copy is restricted to in-frame clones and leaves out a portion. This table has about 64,000 clones, approximately 92% appearing once. Specimen: peripheral blood mononuclear cells (PBMCs), collected before the fourth cycle of nivolumab. Receptor source: a human donor with classical Hodgkin lymphoma. Each CDR3 is given without its conserved first and last residue. D genes are given only for firm matches. Expanded clones are given a class, and other clones once, few, many or no size at all.

>-|-|TRBV5-4
ASSLILGNQETQY
>-|-|TRBV7-2
ASSLVAGGRETQY
>-|once|TRBV5-6
ASSLASDGIYEQY
>TRBD2|-|TRBV25-1
ASSECLAGCEQY
>TRBD1|-|TRBV5-4
ASRPGTGGFDEQF
>TRBD2|-|TRBV6-5
ASSYPYQTSPGELF
>TRBD1|-|TRBV5-1
ASSLERGQGPWTGANVLT
>-|few|TRBV4-1
ASSQPTGGGSAKTQY
>-|once|TRBV7-2
ASSLVIFGAIPTEAF
>-|once|TRBV4-1
ASSQDGQGFHEQY
>TRBD2|-|TRBV28
ASSWGGETQY
>-|-|TRBV27
ASSTAPTGNEQY
>-|-|TRBV6-5
ASSYGTEQF
>-|-|TRBV7-2
ASSLVRAETQY
>-|-|TRBV18
ASSPRTQETQY
>-|-|TRBV6-1
ASSHDGPYEQY
>TRBD1|-|TRBV7-8
ASSLGPFRDRGENIQY
>TRBD1|-|TRBV5-1
ASSLVGTGRNTEAF
>TRBD1|-|TRBV5-6
ASSLTGEAGQPQH
>TRBD1|-|TRBV7-8
ASSHRDRVNTEAF
>-|-|TRBV28
ASSYRNLNEKLF
>-|few|TRBV2
ASSEGSFRTETQY
>-|-|TRBV7-6
ASSLIVAGANVLT
>TRBD2|-|TRBV2
ASRLSGGPNTGELF
>TRBD1|-|TRBV6-1
ASRTGDSGANVLT
>-|once|TRBV5-4
ASSKTGLGVTDTQY
>-|-|TRBV14
ASSLNSYNSPLH
>TRBD2|-|TRBV18
ASSPTTGTTFEQY
>-|-|TRBV28
ASSLYGGFYGYT
>-|-|TRBV13
ASSLGEKLF
>-|-|TRBV5-1
ASSARVSGANVLT
>TRBD1|-|TRBV7-2
ASSYGQVFSGNTIY
>TRBD2|few|TRBV14
ASSQDGTSGTYEQY
>TRBD1|-|TRBV5-1
ASSGDRASNSPLH
>-|-|TRBV5-1
ASQGLSGELF
>-|-|TRBV25-1
ASSEWVERETQY
>-|-|TRBV18
ASSPRTGSNTGELF
>TRBD2|-|TRBV5-4
ASRRGGRGTDTQY
>TRBD2|-|TRBV7-2
ASSLEPAGGVQF
>-|once|TRBV4-1
ASSQDLATNRREGYT
>TRBD2|-|TRBV15
ATSSAAGGPYGETQY
>TRBD2|-|TRBV6-1
ASRHSGSVNEQF
>-|-|TRBV20-1
SAREWDEQF
>-|-|TRBV19
ASSIGQYGIYEQY
>-|once|TRBV27
ASSASTIRSSYNSPLH
>TRBD1|-|TRBV27
ASSLWDRVTGELF
>-|-|TRBV7-9
ASSLSSQAGNEKLF